This record concerns one T cell receptor (delta chain) sequence. The protein in TCRdb stems from a much larger clone and differs at residue 12 from this DNA's translation, likely a read error; here the protein is translated from the DNA. The data are from a study of gamma-delta chains in newborns, infants, children. The overall study: Polyclonal expansion of innate γδ T cells after birth follows microbial exposure.

TCRdb re-processed the reads using CATT. The sample contains more than 6,500 delta-chain clones, approximately 2.1% of which appear only once. This CDR3 region has 15 residues. Germline CDR1 and CDR2: GEAIGNYY and EKD. This TCR derives from a child who was a newborn, infant or young child, either healthy, febrile or measles-vaccinated (not recorded which). The chain joins TRDV2 to TRDJ1; TRDD3 matches 8 bases. Sequenced material: blood. CDR3: CACDILGALTDNLIF. CDR3 coding DNA: TGTGCCTGTGACATACTGGGGGCCCTGACCGATAACCTCATCTTT.